The 29 T cell receptor beta chains in this list originate from one sample, sequenced in a study of cytomegalovirus exposure and HLA in healthy donors. The PCR made use of 60 Vbeta and 13 Jbeta primers. Libraries were prepared by immunoSEQ multiplex PCR; TCRdb keeps only in-frame clonotypes and omits some of them. The table lists nearly 200,000 clones, with 0.7% to 0.8% in the top ten. What was sequenced was PBMCs. The receptor set was obtained from a boy younger than 18 in good health and CMV-seronegative.

The chain joins TRBV4-1 to TRBJ2-5; 7 bases align to TRBD2. The CDR3 consists of 13 residues. Germline values: CDR1 MGHRA, CDR2 YSYEKL. J was trimmed by 2 bases and V by 4 bases; bases with no gene match: 1. The DNA for the CDR3 is TGCGCCAGCAGCCCCGGGGGGCAAGAGACCCAGTACTTC. It yields the protein CASSPGGQETQYF.

The genes are TRBV28 and TRBJ1-2; no firm D call. The CDR3 consists of 13 residues. Germline CDR1 is MDHEN and CDR2 is SYDVKM. The V gene lost 6 bases and the J gene lost 2 bases, with 10 bases spanning the gap. CDR3 sequence reads: CASRSLGNYGYTF. The CDR3 coding sequence is TGTGCCAGCAGAAGCCTAGGAAACTATGGCTACACCTTC.

V gene TRBV30 combines with J gene TRBJ1-1; D remains ambiguous. With 2 bases removed from V and 0 bases from J, the gap between germline ends came to 13 bases. Per the germline V gene, CDR1 is GTSNPN and CDR2 is SVGIG (reference sequence). The CDR3 totals 15 residues. In DNA form, the CDR3 reads TGTGCCTGGAGTAGGAGGATGCTCCTGAACACTGAAGCTTTCTTT. It yields the protein CAWSRRMLLNTEAFF.

The chain joins TRBV30 to TRBJ1-5; a possible D gene is TRBD1 (5 bases). Germline CDR1 is GTSNPN and CDR2 is SVGIG (reference sequence). The V end lost 4 bases, the J end lost 5 bases, and 12 bases lay between the germline ends. The CDR3 is 13 amino acids. The CDR3 reads CAWTPGTHQPQHF. The DNA of the CDR3 is TGTGCCTGGACCCCAGGGACTCATCAGCCCCAGCATTTT.

The chain combines TRBV9 with TRBJ2-7; the D gene is possibly TRBD2 (6 bases). Germline loops: CDR1 SGDLS, CDR2 YYNGEE. Trimming removed 3 bases at V and 0 bases at J, with 13 bases between. The CDR3 sequence is 15 residues long. This CDR3 is CASSASAGSSYEQYF. The CDR3 DNA is TGTGCCAGCAGCGCCTCGGCGGGGAGCTCCTACGAGCAGTACTTC.

The chain is built from TRBV19 and TRBJ1-2; tentatively, D is TRBD1 (6 bases). This CDR3 comprises 12 residues. The germline CDR1 and CDR2 sequences are LNHDA and SQIVND (reference sequence). V lost 8 bases to trimming and J lost 8 bases, with 15 bases between them. CDR3 loop: CASEQGVGGYTF. CDR3 nucleotide sequence: TGTGCCAGTGAACAGGGAGTGGGAGGCTACACCTTC. The full variable domain, rest sourced from reference TRBV19 and TRBJ1-2, is DGGITQSPKYLFRKEGQNVTLSCEQNLNHDAMYWYRQDPGQGLRLIYYSQIVNDFQKGDIAEGYSVSREKKESFPLTVTSAQKNPTAFYLCASEQGVGGYTFGSGTRLTVV.

The genes are TRBV5-4 and TRBJ2-7, with 7 bases that match TRBD2. CDR1 is SGHNT and CDR2 is YYREEE in the germline V gene (reference sequence). CDR3 length: 13 residues. The J segment lost 3 bases and the V segment lost 4 bases, leaving 4 bases of the junction unmatched. CDR3: CASSRGVGYEQYF. As DNA, the CDR3 is TGTGCCAGCAGCCGGGGGGTAGGCTACGAGCAGTACTTC. Complete variable domain (other parts from reference TRBV5-4 and TRBJ2-7): ETGVTQSPTHLIKTRGQQVTLRCSSQSGHNTVSWYQQALGQGPQFIFQYYREEENGRGNFPPRFSGLQFPNYSSELNVNALELDDSALYLCASSRGVGYEQYFGPGTRLTVT.

The chain recombines TRBV7-2 with TRBJ2-7; 7 nucleotides agree with TRBD1. Germline V gene lookup returns CDR1 SGHTA and CDR2 FQGNSA. V shed 5 bases, J shed 1 base, and the junction held 5 bases outside the gene matches. The CDR3 has 14 amino acids. In DNA, the CDR3 is TGTGCCAGCAGCGACAGGGTTGGATCCTACGAGCAGTACTTC. Translating it yields CASSDRVGSYEQYF.

The chain carries TRBV10-3 and TRBJ1-2, with D perhaps TRBD1 (5 bases). This CDR3 has 14 amino acids. Per the germline V gene, CDR1 is ENHRY and CDR2 is SYGVKD. The V and J ends lost 2 bases and 8 bases respectively, with 15 bases between them. Here the CDR3 DNA reads TGTGCCATCAGTGAGATTCGGCCGACAGAGGGCTACACCTTC. Translated: CAISEIRPTEGYTF.

The V call is TRBV6-5, the J call TRBJ2-7; a possible D gene is TRBD2 (6 bases). Trimming removed 2 bases at V and 6 bases at J, with 14 bases between. Looked up from germline, CDR1 is MNHEY and CDR2 is SVGAGI. The CDR3 totals 14 residues. Here the CDR3 reads CASSYEAGRSEQYF. In DNA form, the CDR3 reads TGTGCCAGCAGTTACGAGGCAGGGAGGTCCGAGCAGTACTTC.

This chain connects TRBV5-1 to TRBJ1-1; D possibly corresponds to TRBD1 (6 bases). The CDR3 loop spans 13 amino acids. V lost 1 base and J 5 bases, leaving 9 bases between the germline ends. The V gene's germline CDR1 is SGHRS and CDR2 YFSETQ. The CDR3 DNA sequence: TGCGCCAGCAGCTTGACAGGGAAGACTGAAGCTTTCTTT. Its translation: CASSLTGKTEAFF. The whole variable domain, remainder taken from reference TRBV5-1 and TRBJ1-1, is KAGVTQTPRYLIKTRGQQVTLSCSPISGHRSVSWYQQTPGQGLQFLFEYFSETQRNKGNFPGRFSGRQFSNSRSEMNVSTLELGDSALYLCASSLTGKTEAFFGQGTRLTVV.

The CDR3: CASSSTGGLGLYF. DNA of the CDR3: TGTGCCAGCAGCTCAACCGGGGGGCTGGGATTGTACTTC. The chain combines TRBV5-4 with TRBJ2-7; D possibly corresponds to TRBD2 (7 bases). Trimming cost V 3 bases and J 12 bases, with 19 bases left between them. The germline gives CDR1 SGHNT, CDR2 YYREEE (reference sequence). The CDR3 is 13 amino acids.

This sequence joins TRBV6-6 and TRBJ2-5; TRBD1 matches at 9 bases. V lost 5 bases and J lost 7; bases outside the gene matches: 14. The CDR3 consists of 16 residues. CDR1 and CDR2 from the germline V gene are MNHNY and SVGAGI (reference sequence). CDR3 DNA: TGTGCCAGCAGTCGAGCCGGGACAGGGTCGGAATGGACCCAGTACTTC. This translates into CASSRAGTGSEWTQYF.

Details on this clone: A junction boundary mismatches the germline segment, possibly from a read error. This CDR3 is also generated by other DNA sequences in the sample. The genes are TRBV5-4 and TRBJ2-2; 7 bases are shared with TRBD1. Looked up from germline, CDR1 is SGHNT and CDR2 is YYREEE (reference sequence). This CDR3 region has 15 residues. The CDR3 DNA follows: TGTGCCAGCAGCCCCGACAGGGAGAACACCGGGGAGTTGTTTTTT. Amino acid sequence: CASSPDRENTGELFF.

J is TRBJ2-7 and V is TRBV6-6; TRBD2 might be the D (6 bases). The germline gives CDR1 MNHNY, CDR2 SVGAGI (reference sequence). The CDR3 has 14 amino acids. This CDR3 is CAAETRPGAYEQYF. CDR3 sequence (DNA): TGTGCAGCAGAGACCCGCCCGGGAGCCTACGAGCAGTACTTC.

The chain couples TRBV9 to TRBJ2-5; 9 nucleotides match TRBD2. The J call is in doubt because the DNA end fits TRBJ2-7 better. The CDR3 is 15 amino acids. Germline CDR1 and CDR2: SGDLS and YYNGEE. CDR3 coding DNA: TGTGCCAGCAGCGTAGAGGCGGGGGGGCTAGGCGAGCAGTACTTC. It translates to CASSVEAGGLGEQYF.

This chain joins TRBV6-5 and TRBJ1-1; D gene uncertain. This CDR3 region has 14 residues. V lost 7 bases and J lost 1, with 13 bases in between. Per the germline V gene, CDR1 is MNHEY and CDR2 is SVGAGI. This CDR3 is CASTIHPGNTEAFF. For the CDR3, the DNA is TGTGCCAGCACCATACACCCGGGGAACACTGAAGCTTTCTTT.

The chain links TRBV21-1 to TRBJ1-5; TRBD1 is taken as the D call from the table, unchecked against the DNA. TRBV21-1 counts as a pseudogene. The CDR3 totals 14 residues. This CDR3 reads CASSTGQLNQPQHF. CDR3 DNA sequence: TGTGCCAGCAGCACGGGACAGCTCAATCAGCCCCAGCATTTT.

V and J are TRBV5-6 and TRBJ2-7; no definite D call. This CDR3 has 14 amino acids. In germline, CDR1 is SGHDT, CDR2 YYEEEE. Between the trimmed V and J ends, which lost 1 base and 3 bases, there was a span of 11 bases. The CDR3, as DNA: TGTGCCAGCAGCTTGCGGTTGGTCAACTACGAGCAGTACTTC. It specifies CASSLRLVNYEQYF.

The chain is built from TRBV7-9 and TRBJ2-3; the D gene is possibly TRBD1 (5 bases). V dropped 5 bases and J dropped 4 bases, with 10 bases sitting between them. The V gene's germline CDR1 is SEHNR and CDR2 FQNEAQ (reference sequence). CDR3 size: 13 residues. CDR3 nucleotides: TGTGCCAGCAGCCCCAGGGCGGCAGATACGCAGTATTTT. This sequence encodes CASSPRAADTQYF.

The rearrangement uses TRBV14 and TRBJ2-1; tentatively, D is TRBD1 (6 bases). Germline V lookup: CDR1 SGHDN, CDR2 FVKESK. This CDR3 region has 16 residues. Trimming stripped 5 bases from V and 0 bases from J, with 14 bases between. CDR3 amino acids: CASSYAGARSYNEQFF. The CDR3 bases are TGTGCCAGCAGCTACGCAGGGGCCCGCTCCTACAATGAGCAGTTCTTC. Looking up the rest from reference TRBV14 and TRBJ2-1 gives the full variable domain: EAGVTQFPSHSVIEKGQTVTLRCDPISGHDNLYWYRRVMGKEIKFLLHFVKESKQDESGMPNNRFLAERTGGTYSTLKVQPAELEDSGVYFCASSYAGARSYNEQFFGPGTRLTVL.

V is TRBV28 and J is TRBJ2-7, with 9 nucleotides matching TRBD1. The CDR3 extends over 17 amino acids. After removal of 2 bases from V and 4 bases from J, the junction contained 12 bases not matched to a gene. The germline V gene has CDR1 MDHEN and CDR2 SYDVKM. CDR3 coding DNA: TGTGCCAGCAGTTTAGGCATCAGGGACAGGGCGTTTTACGAGCAGTACTTC. This translates into CASSLGIRDRAFYEQYF.

This sequence joins TRBV28 and TRBJ1-2; 7 bases map to TRBD1. The germline CDR1 and CDR2 sequences are MDHEN and SYDVKM. The CDR3 covers 13 residues. The ends lost 3 bases at V and 7 bases at J; junction bases unmatched: 5. The CDR3 DNA sequence: TGTGCCAGCAGTTTCGACAGGACAGGTGGCTACACCTTC. It yields the protein CASSFDRTGGYTF.

The V call is TRBV5-1, the J call TRBJ1-6, with 8 nucleotides matching TRBD1. The J segment lost 11 bases and the V segment lost 4 bases, leaving 5 bases of the junction unmatched. Germline values: CDR1 SGHRS, CDR2 YFSETQ. This CDR3 contains 13 residues. This CDR3 is CASSMDREAPLHF. The CDR3 DNA reads as TGCGCCAGCAGCATGGACAGGGAAGCACCCCTCCACTTT.

The V call is TRBV6-5, the J call TRBJ2-1, with TRBD2 matching over 10 bases. Germline V gene lookup returns CDR1 MNHEY and CDR2 SVGAGI. CDR3 length: 16 amino acids. With V trimmed by 4 bases and J by 2 bases, 5 bases remained unmatched. The DNA for the CDR3 is TGTGCCAGCAGTTGGACTAGCGGTAATCCCTACAATGAGCAGTTCTTC. This sequence encodes CASSWTSGNPYNEQFF.

The chain links TRBV11-2 to TRBJ2-2, with D possibly matching TRBD1 (5 bases). The ends were cut back, 5 bases at V and 3 bases at J, with 13 bases in the middle. Germline-derived CDR1 and CDR2 are SGHAT and FQNNGV. This CDR3 region has 15 residues. CDR3 DNA: TGTGCCAGCAGCCCTCAAAAGGGGTACACCGGGGAGCTGTTTTTT. Translating gives CASSPQKGYTGELFF.

The V call is TRBV25-1, the J call TRBJ1-2, with a possible D match to TRBD1 (6 bases). The CDR3 runs 15 residues. Per germline, CDR1 MGHDK and CDR2 SYGVNS. V was cut by 6 bases and J by 6 bases, with 20 bases left in between. CDR3 sequence (DNA): TGTGCCAGCAGCTTGGGGGACACCGAAAGGGATGGCTACACCTTC. This codes for CASSLGDTERDGYTF.

CDR3 bases: TGCGCCAGCAGCTTGGTAGCGGGGGCAGGCGGGGAGCTGTTTTTT. Its translation is CASSLVAGAGGELFF. The rearrangement uses TRBV5-1 and TRBJ2-2; 9 bases agree with TRBD2. The CDR3 is 15 amino acids. CDR1 SGHRS and CDR2 YFSETQ come from the germline V gene. J gave up 7 bases and V 0 bases, and 4 bases lay outside the gene matches.

This rearrangement joins TRBV18 to TRBJ1-2, with 9 bases fitting TRBD1. Germline values: CDR1 KGHSH, CDR2 LQKENI. The V segment lost 3 bases and the J segment 3 bases; nucleotides outside the gene matches: 2. The CDR3 sequence is 14 residues long. CDR3 sequence reads: CASSPGTGYYGYTF. In DNA form, the CDR3 reads TGTGCCAGCTCACCTGGGACAGGGTACTATGGCTACACCTTC.